Sequencing of this T cell receptor (beta chain) was carried out in a study of shared clonotypes between healthy human individuals. Findings of the study overall: It was the non-shared clonotypes that had lower generation probabilities than clonotypes shared by all four donors.

Turning to this clone: Its antigen is not known.

Using immunoSEQ multiplex PCR, the repertoire was profiled, and TCRdb retains in-frame clones only, with some absent. The data hold about 2.4 million clones, with roughly 92% observed a single time. With V trimmed by 0 bases and J by 6 bases, 7 bases remained unmatched. The germline CDR1 and CDR2 sequences are SGHNT and YYREEE (reference sequence). The CDR3 covers 16 residues. Memory CD4+ cells were the fraction left after CD45RA+ naive selection. The sequence derives from a young man in good health. The sample comprised naive CD4+ T cells sorted from blood. Stated subset: CD45RA+ positively selected. The chain combines TRBV5-4 with TRBJ2-2; 8 nucleotides align to TRBD2. The CDR3 spells CASSLGRGEAAGELFF. The CDR3 DNA sequence: TGTGCCAGCAGCTTGGGGCGGGGGGAGGCGGCCGGGGAGCTGTTTTTT.